The source of this T cell receptor (beta chain) is a study of blood T cell repertoires in COVID-19. The germline V and J ends were trimmed by 6 bases and 2 bases, with 11 bases remaining between them. CDR1 LGHNT and CDR2 FRNRAP come from the germline V gene. This CDR3 is 14 amino acids long. This table comes from immunoSEQ multiplex PCR, and its TCRdb copy is limited to in-frame clones, with some not included. The table lists 200,000 to 300,000 clones, 84% of them singletons, with approximately 2% in the top ten. The sequenced sample was peripheral blood. The source is a man aged 35-49 years who had recovered from COVID-19. The chain has TRBV12-5 and TRBJ2-1; D remains ambiguous. The CDR3 loop reads CASGAGSTYNEQFF. The CDR3 DNA sequence: TGTGCTAGTGGCGCTGGTAGTACCTACAATGAGCAGTTCTTC. Complete variable domain (other parts from reference TRBV12-5 and TRBJ2-1): DARVTQTPRHKVTEMGQEVTMRCQPILGHNTVFWYRQTMMQGLELLAYFRNRAPLDDSGMPKDRFSAEMPDATLATLKIQPSEPRDSAVYFCASGAGSTYNEQFFGPGTRLTVL.